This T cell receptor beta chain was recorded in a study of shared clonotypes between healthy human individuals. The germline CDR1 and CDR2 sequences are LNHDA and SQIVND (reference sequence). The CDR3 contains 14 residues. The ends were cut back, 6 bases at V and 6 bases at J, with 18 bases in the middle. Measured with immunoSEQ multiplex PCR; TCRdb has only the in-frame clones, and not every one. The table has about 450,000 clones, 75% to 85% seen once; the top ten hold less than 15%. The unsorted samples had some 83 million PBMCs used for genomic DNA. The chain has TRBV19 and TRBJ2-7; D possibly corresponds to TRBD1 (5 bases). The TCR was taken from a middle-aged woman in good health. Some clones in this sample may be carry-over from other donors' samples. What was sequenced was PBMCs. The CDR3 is CASRSGGETGEQYF. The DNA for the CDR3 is TGTGCCAGTAGAAGTGGTGGGGAAACAGGCGAGCAGTACTTC.